This is a list of T cell receptor beta chains from one sample in a study of T cells after somatic rescue of genetic block. Sequencing used immunoSEQ multiplex PCR; TCRdb keeps in-frame clones, though not all of them. Of roughly 55,000 clones listed, 96% were seen once; the top ten hold approximately 0.075%. Sequenced sample: peripheral blood mononuclear cells (PBMCs). These receptors originate from a child under two years old. CDR3s leave out the opening cysteine and the closing phenylalanine or tryptophan. The D gene is left open where the match is weak.

V: TRBV29-1
D: .
CDR3: SVEGRLNTEAF

V: TRBV6-5
D: .
CDR3: ASSYGQLYGYT

V: TRBV27
D: TRBD1
CDR3: ASSSSGTGVYEQY

V: TRBV28
D: .
CDR3: ASRSGHPVDEAF

V: TRBV28
D: TRBD2
CDR3: ASRGRLAGGWEQY

V: TRBV5-1
D: .
CDR3: ASYGAYNEQF

V: TRBV7-8
D: .
CDR3: ASSPRGTNQPQH

V: TRBV5-1
D: TRBD2
CDR3: ASSLLAGGPGDTQY

V: TRBV20-1
D: .
CDR3: SARGQETQY

V: TRBV29-1
D: .
CDR3: SVCLGSGANVLT

V: TRBV21-1
D: .
CDR3: ASLRRGRRDTQY

V: TRBV5-6
D: .
CDR3: ASSRGRFSYNEQF

V: TRBV5-1
D: TRBD1
CDR3: ASSWDETGDYNSPLH

V: TRBV25-1
D: TRBD2
CDR3: ASSTSGRNNEQF

V: TRBV2
D: .
CDR3: ANQGGPYYEQY

V: TRBV7-9
D: TRBD2
CDR3: ASSTGLAGGYTDTQY

V: TRBV7-2
D: .
CDR3: ASSLGGIPDTQY

V: TRBV6-5
D: .
CDR3: ASSYLTTNEKLF

V: TRBV28
D: TRBD1
CDR3: ASSFPGQGNIQY

V: TRBV5-1
D: .
CDR3: ASSLGGQNEKLF

V: TRBV9
D: .
CDR3: ASSVAWGEETQY

V: TRBV9
D: TRBD1
CDR3: ASSPTGKAGANVLT

V: TRBV28
D: .
CDR3: ASRGTFKETQY

V: TRBV10-3
D: .
CDR3: AISESPRDRYNEQF

V: TRBV7-2
D: .
CDR3: ASRFSRDTQY

V: TRBV6-4
D: .
CDR3: ASSDLGGVGGYT

V: TRBV6-1
D: .
CDR3: ASSDPGDTGELF

V: TRBV4-3
D: .
CDR3: ASSQDLTAQTQY

V: TRBV7-2
D: TRBD1
CDR3: ASRTGTNSPLH

V: TRBV6-5
D: .
CDR3: ASTLTGNYGYT

V: TRBV2
D: .
CDR3: ASSEGGTGELF

V: TRBV11-2
D: TRBD2
CDR3: ASSLTSGRAKTQY

V: TRBV14
D: .
CDR3: ASSQWRGEGVQF

V: TRBV9
D: TRBD2
CDR3: ASSLLAGGPDEQF

V: TRBV6-1
D: .
CDR3: ASSLQGSEAF

V: TRBV18
D: TRBD1
CDR3: ASSPDRAKNIQY

V: TRBV27
D: TRBD1
CDR3: ASSLGDRVIYEQY

V: TRBV19
D: .
CDR3: ASSDRRLTTFSYGYT

V: TRBV5-4
D: .
CDR3: ASSFYRAPDTQY

V: TRBV10-3
D: .
CDR3: AISGEGAFEEQY

V: TRBV27
D: TRBD2
CDR3: ASGLAGAPYNEQF

V: TRBV23-1
D: .
CDR3: ASRWTENTGELF

V: TRBV5-5
D: TRBD1
CDR3: ASSFGDREGNQPQH

V: TRBV5-1
D: TRBD1
CDR3: ASSLGDRSSYEQY

V: TRBV21-1
D: .
CDR3: ASSKVPGPGANVLT

V: TRBV7-2
D: TRBD2
CDR3: ASSQTSGRRQETQY

V: TRBV11-2
D: .
CDR3: ASSPGPYEQY

V: TRBV5-4
D: TRBD2
CDR3: ASSSRLAPREQY

V: TRBV18
D: .
CDR3: ASSPEGHYGYT

V: TRBV6-9
D: TRBD2
CDR3: ASSSDSGDIQY

V: TRBV6-5
D: .
CDR3: ASRSMNTEAF

V: TRBV5-4
D: TRBD1
CDR3: ASSRTGGTEAF

V: TRBV4-3
D: TRBD1
CDR3: ASSQNRGNEKLF